The clone carrying this T cell receptor (beta chain) occurred once. V dropped 3 bases and J dropped 4 bases, with 17 bases sitting between them. Per germline, CDR1 SGHDN and CDR2 FVKESK. The CDR3 covers 16 residues. As processed by the authors: Amplifying reference gene primers gave estimates of nucleated cell counts. Clones were sequenced by immunoSEQ multiplex PCR, and TCRdb holds only the in-frame ones, with some missing. The V and J calls and clone size are taken from that table; D and trimming were inferred from the DNA. The sample records roughly 120,000 clones, 80% to 95% being singletons. This sample stems from a study of blood T cell repertoires in COVID-19.

This TCR was recovered from a man in his fifties with COVID-19, enrolled during active disease. The chain is built from TRBV14 and TRBJ2-3; perhaps TRBD2 as D (5 bases). The specimen was peripheral blood. The CDR3 bases are TGTGCCAGCAGCCAGCGGTCCGGGATGGGAGCAGATACGCAGTATTTT. It codes for CASSQRSGMGADTQYF. The full variable domain, its missing parts supplied by reference TRBV14 and TRBJ2-3, is EAGVTQFPSHSVIEKGQTVTLRCDPISGHDNLYWYRRVMGKEIKFLLHFVKESKQDESGMPNNRFLAERTGGTYSTLKVQPAELEDSGVYFCASSQRSGMGADTQYFGPGTRLTVL.